These 30 T cell receptor beta chains originate from one sample sequenced in a study of T cell repertoires in cytomegalovirus infection (dated by TCRdb to the late 2010s). TCRdb lists the instrument as Illumina HiSeq 1500. TCRdb's own reprocessing of the public reads used fastp at Q25 and MiXCR and kept productive beta chains. Records with the same CDR3 protein are collapsed into one entry carrying the most frequent genes and DNA. Present in this sample are 150,000 to 200,000 distinct CDR3 sequences, 14% of which were seen just once. The ten largest clonotypes hold 25% to 30% of the sample. The sequenced sample consisted of PBMCs. These receptor sequences come from a human donor in good health (CMV status not recorded). Some clones in this sample may be carry-over from other donors' samples.

This clonotype showed up just a few times. The rearrangement uses TRBV4-3 and TRBJ2-1, with TRBD2 identical over 10 bases. CDR1 is LGHNA, CDR2 YSLEER, per germline. V lost 3 bases, J lost 8 bases, and 10 bases stayed unmatched. CDR3 length: 16 residues. This CDR3 reads CASSHPSGGRTDEQFF. The DNA of the CDR3 is TGCGCCAGCAGCCACCCTAGCGGGGGCCGCACCGATGAGCAGTTCTTC.

V is TRBV28 and J is TRBJ2-7, with 9 bases aligning to TRBD1. Trimming removed 6 bases from V and 9 bases from J; junction bases left unmatched: 15. Germline values: CDR1 MDHEN, CDR2 SYDVKM. This CDR3 is built from 15 residues. CDR3 sequence reads: CASRNSPGQGLWQYF. Written as DNA, the CDR3 is TGTGCCAGCAGGAACTCGCCGGGACAGGGCCTATGGCAGTACTTC.

There are a few counts of this clonotype. The V call is TRBV14, the J call TRBJ2-1, with D hard to call. The germline CDR1 and CDR2 sequences are SGHDN and FVKESK. The germline V and J ends were trimmed by 5 bases and 0 bases, with 11 bases remaining between them. This CDR3 has 15 amino acids. This CDR3 reads CASSYIVGSYNEQFF. In DNA form, the CDR3 reads TGTGCCAGCAGCTATATAGTGGGCTCCTACAATGAGCAGTTCTTC.

V is TRBV4-3 and J is TRBJ2-7, with 7 bases aligning to TRBD2. Germline CDR1 LGHNA, CDR2 YSLEER. This CDR3 spans 15 amino acids. Trimming at V came to 0 bases and at J to 5 bases, leaving 7 bases not matched to a gene. The CDR3 region is CASSQDGREYNEQYF. The CDR3, as DNA: TGCGCCAGCAGCCAAGACGGGCGGGAGTACAACGAGCAGTACTTC.

This clonotype was observed at least ten times. The V gene is TRBV7-2, the J gene TRBJ2-7, with D perhaps TRBD2 (7 bases). Germline assignment: CDR1 SGHTA and CDR2 FQGNSA. V lost 0 bases and J lost 3, with 12 bases in between. The CDR3 is made up of 15 amino acids. CDR3 coding DNA: TGTGCCAGCAGCTTAGCGGTAGGGGGGGGCTACGAGCAGTACTTC. Residues: CASSLAVGGGYEQYF.

This clonotype was detected a few times. A read error is possible here, since a much larger clone lies one base away. The chain uses TRBV24-1 and TRBJ2-7; 10 bases are a match to TRBD1. With V trimmed by 7 bases and J by 5 bases, 13 bases remained unmatched. Germline values: CDR1 KGHDR, CDR2 SFDVKD. This CDR3 region has 16 residues. Written as DNA, the CDR3 is TGTGCCACCAGCGAAAAAAAGGGGACAGGGGCCAACGAGCAGTACTTC. Translated: CATSEKKGTGANEQYF.

CDR3 in DNA: TGTGCCGGGAACAGGGAAAGCAATCAGCCCCAGCATTTT. This codes for CAGNRESNQPQHF. This sequence joins TRBV2 and TRBJ1-5; TRBD1 is a possible D gene (6 bases). This CDR3 spans 13 amino acids. V dropped 11 bases and J dropped 1 base, with 12 bases sitting between them. Germline loops: CDR1 SNHLY, CDR2 FYNNEI.

This clonotype was seen many times. This chain joins TRBV19 and TRBJ2-5; no firm D call. Per germline, CDR1 LNHDA and CDR2 SQIVND (reference sequence). The CDR3 is made up of 11 amino acids. V lost 3 bases and J 3 bases, leaving 2 bases between the germline ends. DNA for the CDR3: TGTGCCAGTAGTATGAAAGAGACCCAGTACTTC. This encodes CASSMKETQYF.

The chain uses TRBV5-6 and TRBJ2-6; D unclear. The CDR3 is made up of 15 amino acids. Per germline, CDR1 SGHDT and CDR2 YYEEEE. Trimming removed 4 bases at V and 2 bases at J, with 10 bases between. In nucleotides, the CDR3 is TGTGCCAGCAGCCGGCCGATTGCTGGGGCCAACGTCCTGACTTTC. Amino acid sequence: CASSRPIAGANVLTF.

The rearrangement joins TRBV29-1 to TRBJ1-4, with TRBD1 as a possible D gene (5 bases). Trimming left V 1 base short and J 7 bases short, with 19 bases between. Germline values: CDR1 SQVTM, CDR2 ANQGSEA. The CDR3 consists of 16 residues. CDR3 sequence (DNA): TGCAGCGTTGAAGGCAGGGACGCCTATATGGCTGAAAAACTGTTTTTT. Residues: CSVEGRDAYMAEKLFF.

This clonotype has only a few counts. The chain recombines TRBV20-1 with TRBJ2-7; 7 bases align to TRBD2. This CDR3 contains 13 residues. Germline CDR1 reads DFQATT; CDR2 reads SNEGSKA (reference sequence). With 7 bases clipped from V and 2 bases from J, the junction kept 8 bases outside the gene matches. The CDR3 loop reads CSVAGTNPYEQYF. DNA of the CDR3: TGCAGTGTCGCCGGGACTAACCCCTACGAGCAGTACTTC.

The chain carries TRBV15 and TRBJ2-1, with a weak D call TRBD1 (5 bases). Germline V gene lookup returns CDR1 LNHNV and CDR2 YYDKDF (reference sequence). The CDR3 consists of 16 residues. V was pared by 4 bases and J by 2 bases, with 15 bases between. CDR3 region: CATSTWPQGTYNEQFF. CDR3 nucleotide sequence: TGTGCCACCAGCACGTGGCCTCAGGGAACCTACAATGAGCAGTTCTTC.

This clonotype was detected a few times. The chain couples TRBV6-2 or TRBV6-3 to TRBJ1-2; the D is unclear. The V end was cut by 5 bases, the J end by 4 bases, with 11 bases between. Germline V gives CDR1 MNHEY, CDR2 SVGEGT. CDR3 length: 13 amino acids. The CDR3 sequence is CASSQSIPYGYTF. The CDR3 coding sequence is TGTGCCAGCAGTCAATCTATCCCCTATGGCTACACCTTC.

The gene calls are TRBV12-3 or TRBV12-4 and TRBJ2-1; 13 bases match TRBD2. Trimming took 8 bases from V and 9 from J; bases not matched to a gene: 7. This CDR3 contains 14 residues. The CDR3 sequence is CASGTSGRAFEQFF. Here the CDR3 DNA reads TGTGCCAGCGGCACTAGCGGGAGGGCTTTTGAGCAGTTCTTC.

J is TRBJ2-2 and V is TRBV28; unclear D gene. V lost 5 bases and J lost 0, with 10 bases in between. Germline CDR1 and CDR2: MDHEN and SYDVKM. This CDR3 comprises 15 residues. The CDR3: CASSPPKANTGELFF. In nucleotides, the CDR3 is TGTGCCAGCAGTCCCCCGAAAGCGAACACCGGGGAGCTGTTTTTT.

This clonotype occurred a few times. This chain uses TRBV20-1 with TRBJ1-4; 7 nucleotides agree with TRBD1. This CDR3 has 13 amino acids. V dropped 2 bases and J dropped 7; count of bases not matched to a gene: 4. Germline-derived CDR1 and CDR2 are DFQATT and SNEGSKA (reference sequence). This CDR3 reads CSARQGGSEKLFF. The CDR3 nucleotides read TGCAGTGCTAGACAGGGGGGCTCTGAAAAACTGTTTTTT.

This clonotype was detected only a few times. This chain uses TRBV6-5 with TRBJ1-1; TRBD1 matches 12 bases. In germline, CDR1 is MNHEY, CDR2 SVGAGI. The CDR3 contains 18 residues. V shed 0 bases and J 6 bases; nucleotides not matched to a gene: 11. The CDR3 DNA reads as TGTGCCAGCAGTTACTCGGATATCGGGACAGGGGGCCGCTCTGAAGCTTTCTTT. Protein: CASSYSDIGTGGRSEAFF.

This clonotype was counted many times. One junction end does not reproduce the germline sequence, and a read error may be involved. The V and J genes are TRBV7-7 and TRBJ2-1; TRBD2 aligns across 8 bases. Per germline, CDR1 SSHAT and CDR2 FNYEAQ (reference sequence). The CDR3 extends over 15 amino acids. CDR3 sequence (DNA): TGTGCTAGCAGCTTCCGGGAGGGCTACTACAATGAGCAGTTCTTC. Its translation is CASSFREGYYNEQFF. The full variable domain, its missing parts supplied by reference TRBV7-7 and TRBJ2-1, is GAGVSQSPRYKVTKRGQDVTLRCDPISSHATLYWYQQALGQGPEFLTYFNYEAQPDKSGLPSDRFSAERPEGSISTLTIQRTEQRDSAMYRCASSFREGYYNEQFFGPGTRLTVL.

This clonotype occurred many times. The rearrangement uses TRBV7-2 and TRBJ1-2; D perhaps matches TRBD1 (5 bases). V was shortened by 1 base and J by 6 bases, with 15 bases between the two germline ends. Germline-derived CDR1 and CDR2 are SGHTA and FQGNSA. The CDR3 totals 15 residues. For the CDR3, the DNA is TGTGCCAGCAGCTTAGGAGGTTTGGGGCGCGATGGCTACACCTTC. It codes for CASSLGGLGRDGYTF.

This clonotype was counted at least ten times. This rearrangement joins TRBV10-3 to TRBJ1-1; perhaps TRBD1 as D (6 bases). The CDR3 is made up of 14 amino acids. Germline CDR1 and CDR2: ENHRY and SYGVKD. V gave up 3 bases and J gave up 6 bases, with 14 bases separating them. CDR3 bases: TGTGCCATCAGTGAATGGTCCGAGGGGGCTGAAGCTTTCTTT. Its translation is CAISEWSEGAEAFF.

This clonotype was seen repeatedly, ten times or more. The gene calls are TRBV7-2 and TRBJ1-1, with unresolved D. Trimming removed 3 bases at V and 2 bases at J, with 7 bases between. The CDR3 covers 13 residues. From germline, CDR1 is SGHTA and CDR2 FQGNSA. The CDR3 sequence: CASSFALNTEAFF. Here the CDR3 DNA reads TGTGCCAGCAGCTTTGCACTCAACACTGAAGCTTTCTTT.

V usage is TRBV12-3 or TRBV12-4 and J usage is TRBJ1-5, with D possibly matching TRBD1 (5 bases). CDR3 length equals 14 residues. V shed 3 bases and J shed 3 bases, with 9 bases lying between them. The CDR3 DNA follows: TGTGCCAGCAGTTTCGGGGCCGTCAATCAGCCCCAGCATTTT. The encoded protein is CASSFGAVNQPQHF.

In this sample, this clonotype turned up many times. The rearrangement joins TRBV7-7 to TRBJ2-7, with 8 bases matching TRBD2. After removal of 1 base from V and 2 bases from J, the junction contained 4 bases not matched to a gene. The CDR3 contains 15 residues. CDR1 and CDR2 (germline): SSHAT, FNYEAQ (reference sequence). Here the CDR3 reads CASSLGREAAYEQYF. The CDR3 region has the DNA TGTGCCAGCAGCTTAGGGCGGGAGGCGGCCTACGAGCAGTACTTC.

In this sample, this clonotype turned up a few times. The chain is built from TRBV28 and TRBJ1-5, with TRBD1 matching over 8 bases. Looked up from germline, CDR1 is MDHEN and CDR2 is SYDVKM. With 2 bases clipped from V and 7 bases from J, the junction kept 4 bases outside the gene matches. CDR3 length: 14 amino acids. Here the CDR3 reads CASSLIQGDQPQHF. As DNA, the CDR3 is TGTGCCAGCAGTTTAATACAGGGGGACCAGCCCCAGCATTTT.

This clonotype was picked up many times. The V and J genes are TRBV7-2 and TRBJ2-7, with unresolved D. Germline V lookup: CDR1 SGHTA, CDR2 FQGNSA. V shed 2 bases and J shed 0 bases, with 8 bases lying between them. The CDR3 length is 14 residues. CDR3 bases: TGTGCCAGCAGCTTAATGGCAGTCTCCTACGAGCAGTACTTC. Amino acid sequence: CASSLMAVSYEQYF. The entire variable domain, with the rest obtained from reference TRBV7-2 and TRBJ2-7, is as follows: GAGVSQSPSNKVTEKGKDVELRCDPISGHTALYWYRQSLGQGLEFLIYFQGNSAPDKSGLPSDRFSAERTGGSVSTLTIQRTQQEDSAVYLCASSLMAVSYEQYFGPGTRLTVT.

The chain combines TRBV6-1 with TRBJ1-2; the D is unclear. CDR3 length: 14 residues. Trimming left V 4 bases short and J 8 bases short, with 17 bases between. CDR1 MNHNS and CDR2 SASEGT come from the germline V gene. This chain's CDR3 is CASSVAGGLRGYTF. In nucleotides, the CDR3 is TGTGCCAGCAGTGTTGCAGGCGGTCTAAGGGGCTACACCTTC.

This clonotype was detected only a few times. This sequence joins TRBV29-1 and TRBJ2-6, with no clear D. V was clipped by 5 bases and J by 0 bases, with 5 bases between them. The CDR3 runs to 13 residues. Germline V gene sequence: CDR1 SQVTM, CDR2 ANQGSEA. The CDR3 loop is CSVRSSGANVLTF. CDR3 DNA sequence: TGCAGCGTTCGGAGCTCTGGGGCCAACGTCCTGACTTTC.

This clonotype was seen ten or more times. The CDR3 nucleotides read TGTGCCAGCAGCCCGGGAGCCAGGGCTAACTATGGCTACACCTTC. Protein product: CASSPGARANYGYTF. The chain is built from TRBV7-2 and TRBJ1-2; D is possibly TRBD1 (5 bases). V gave up 5 bases and J gave up 0 bases, with 13 bases separating them. Germline CDR1 is SGHTA and CDR2 is FQGNSA. This CDR3 region has 15 residues.

This clonotype was observed many times. The chain is built from TRBV7-2 and TRBJ2-3, with D perhaps TRBD2 (5 bases). V was clipped by 5 bases and J by 0 bases, with 9 bases between them. The CDR3 loop spans 14 amino acids. The V gene's germline CDR1 is SGHTA and CDR2 FQGNSA. CDR3 in DNA: TGTGCCAGCAGCCGTAGCGCCAGCACAGATACGCAGTATTTT. Its protein product is CASSRSASTDTQYF.

The chain combines TRBV25-1 with TRBJ1-1; D is uncertain. Germline CDR1 is MGHDK and CDR2 is SYGVNS. The CDR3 consists of 15 residues. V lost 0 bases and J lost 4, with 12 bases in between. The DNA for the CDR3 is TGTGCCAGCAGTGAATACGGGGTAGGGTCCACTGAAGCTTTCTTT. Translated: CASSEYGVGSTEAFF.